This note documents a single TCR beta chain sequence. Its specificity is not known. The data are from a study of CD4 T cells in relation to SARS-CoV-2 and coronaviruses. Profiled with immunoSEQ multiplex PCR; TCRdb holds only in-frame clones, not every one. Here the sample spans 20,000 to 25,000 clones, 74% being singletons. The unexposed donors gave CD4+ T cells in about 2010-2019, prior to COVID-19. CD4+ T cells were isolated from the cells after around 11 days of culture. This TCR derives from a human donor in good health. Sample: CD4+ T cells from PBMCs, cultured in vitro.

CDR3 nucleotides: TGCGCCAGCAGCCCTAGTAGCGGGAGGAGCGCAGATACGCAGTATTTT. Amino acid sequence: CASSPSSGRSADTQYF. This chain joins TRBV5-1 and TRBJ2-3; 10 bases are shared with TRBD2. Germline V gene sequence: CDR1 SGHRS, CDR2 YFSETQ. The junction had 9 bases not matched to a gene; V was cut back by 4 bases and J by 4 bases. This CDR3 is built from 16 residues.